This T cell receptor (beta chain) was profiled in a study of PD-L1 blockade in urothelial cancer. Study-wide background: Timepoints chosen for blood analysis were 3 weeks (second dose) and 6 weeks after treatment start.

Using immunoSEQ multiplex PCR, the repertoire was profiled, and TCRdb retains in-frame clones only, with some absent. The sample lists about 43,000 clones; 83% were seen once. On this clone itself: Antigen specificity is unknown.

Study-wide results and limits: In blood sampled pretreatment, TCR clonality below the median predicted better survival.

Germline assignment: CDR1 SNHLY and CDR2 FYNNEI. V lost 1 base and J lost 1; bases outside the gene matches: 3. This CDR3 has 15 residues. The time point denotes: peripheral blood 6 weeks after treatment start. This receptor was identified in a man aged 60 to 69 with urothelial cancer. Sequenced material: PBMCs, taken around atezolizumab (anti-PD-L1) treatment. The rearrangement links TRBV2 to TRBJ2-7, with 8 nucleotides matching TRBD1. The CDR3, as DNA: TGTGCCAGCAGTGAAGGAGACAGGGGATCCTACGAGCAGTACTTC. Translation: CASSEGDRGSYEQYF.